This T cell receptor (beta chain) was retrieved from a study of T cells of healthy individuals. Points on this clonotype: A much bigger clone sits one base away, suggesting this may be a read error.

TCRdb re-called the 5' RACE reads with MiXCR, one entry per CDR3 protein. The sample shows tens of thousands of distinct CDR3 sequences, roughly 16% of them seen only once. The V end was cut by 7 bases, the J end by 5 bases, with 5 bases between. This CDR3 has 11 amino acids. Germline lookup yields CDR1 MNHNS and CDR2 SASEGT. The origin of this receptor is a human donor in good health. This chain uses TRBV6-1 with TRBJ2-2; D remains unclear. CDR3 loop: CASTLTGELFF. The CDR3, as DNA: TGTGCCAGCACCTTAACCGGGGAGCTGTTTTTT.